Sequencing of this T cell receptor beta chain was carried out in a study of T cell responses to AZD1222 COVID-19 vaccine. Assay: immunoSEQ multiplex PCR; the TCRdb copy retains only in-frame clones and omits some. This table has about 150,000 clones, about 88% appearing once. V gave up 4 bases and J gave up 2 bases, with 8 bases separating them. Germline-derived CDR1 and CDR2 are SGHNT and YYREEE (reference sequence). There are 13 residues in the CDR3. To note about this clone: Its antigen is undetermined.

Findings and caveats of the study: The sample set comprised mostly white British donors with more females, and clonal diversity was possibly underestimated.

The input for sequencing was peripheral blood, taken after recovery from COVID-19. The origin of this receptor is an adult who had recovered from COVID-19. V usage is TRBV5-4 and J usage is TRBJ2-3, with D perhaps TRBD1 or TRBD2 (5 bases each). DNA of the CDR3: TGTGCCAGCAGCGGGGGAAACACAGATACGCAGTATTTT. Translating it yields CASSGGNTDTQYF.